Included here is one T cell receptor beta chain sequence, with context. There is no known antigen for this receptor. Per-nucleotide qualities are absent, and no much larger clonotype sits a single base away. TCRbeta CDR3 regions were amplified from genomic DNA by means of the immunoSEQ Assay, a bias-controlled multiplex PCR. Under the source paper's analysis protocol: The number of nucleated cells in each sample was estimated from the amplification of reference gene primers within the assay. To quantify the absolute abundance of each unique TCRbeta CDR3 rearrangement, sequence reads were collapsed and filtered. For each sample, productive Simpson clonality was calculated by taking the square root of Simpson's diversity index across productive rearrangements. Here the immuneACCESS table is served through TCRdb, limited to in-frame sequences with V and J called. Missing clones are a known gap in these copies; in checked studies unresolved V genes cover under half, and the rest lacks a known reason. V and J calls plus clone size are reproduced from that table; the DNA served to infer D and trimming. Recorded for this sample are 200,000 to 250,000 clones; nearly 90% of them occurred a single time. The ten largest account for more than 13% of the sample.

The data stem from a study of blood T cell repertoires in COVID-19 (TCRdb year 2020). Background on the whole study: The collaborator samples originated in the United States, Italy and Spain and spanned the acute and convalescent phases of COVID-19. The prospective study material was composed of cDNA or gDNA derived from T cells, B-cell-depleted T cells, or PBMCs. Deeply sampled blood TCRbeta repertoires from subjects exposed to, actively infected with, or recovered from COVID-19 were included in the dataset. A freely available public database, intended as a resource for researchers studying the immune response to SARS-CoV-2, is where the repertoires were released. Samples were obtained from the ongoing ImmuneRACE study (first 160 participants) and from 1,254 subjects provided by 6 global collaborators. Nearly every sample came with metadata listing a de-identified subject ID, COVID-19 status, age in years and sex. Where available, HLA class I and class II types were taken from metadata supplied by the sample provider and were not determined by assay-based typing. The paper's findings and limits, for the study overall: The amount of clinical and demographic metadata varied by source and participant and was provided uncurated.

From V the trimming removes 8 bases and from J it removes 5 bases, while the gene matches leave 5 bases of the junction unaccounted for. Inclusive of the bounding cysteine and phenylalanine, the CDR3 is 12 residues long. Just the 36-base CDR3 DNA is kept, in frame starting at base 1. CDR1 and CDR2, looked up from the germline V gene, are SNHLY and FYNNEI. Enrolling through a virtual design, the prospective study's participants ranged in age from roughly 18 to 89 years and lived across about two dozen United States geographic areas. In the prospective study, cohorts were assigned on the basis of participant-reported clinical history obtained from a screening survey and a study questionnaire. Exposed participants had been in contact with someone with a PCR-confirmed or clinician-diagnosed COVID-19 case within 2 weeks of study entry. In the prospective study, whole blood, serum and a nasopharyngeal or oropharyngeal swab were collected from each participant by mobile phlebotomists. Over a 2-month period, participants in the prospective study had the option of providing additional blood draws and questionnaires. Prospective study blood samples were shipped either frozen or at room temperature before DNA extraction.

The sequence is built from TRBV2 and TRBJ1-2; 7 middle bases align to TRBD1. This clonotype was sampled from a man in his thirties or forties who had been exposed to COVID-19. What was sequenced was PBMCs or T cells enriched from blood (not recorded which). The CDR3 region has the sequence CASGGTAYGYTF. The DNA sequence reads TGTGCCAGCGGGGGGACAGCATATGGCTACACCTTC.